These T cell receptor beta chains were read from a single sample in a study of shared clonotypes between healthy human individuals. Some clones are missing from TCRdb's copy, which holds only in-frame ones; the method was immunoSEQ multiplex PCR. The sample lists about 1.5 million clones, nearly 99% occurring once. The sequenced sample consisted of naive CD4+ T cells sorted from blood. Receptors were obtained from a man between 25 and 39 years old in good health. The CDR3 runs from the conserved cysteine through the conserved F or W. The D gene is left open where the match is weak. Only some rows state a clone size, as once, few, many or a class for expanded clones.

abundance: -
d_gene: -
v_gene: TRBV28
j_gene: TRBJ1-2
CDR3nt: TGTGCCAGCAGTTTATCCGCAGGGGACTATGGCTACACCTTC
CDR3aa: CASSLSAGDYGYTF

abundance: -
d_gene: -
v_gene: TRBV2
j_gene: TRBJ2-1
CDR3nt: TGTGCCAGCAGTGGGGGGACTTGGAGCTACAATGAGCAGTTCTTC
CDR3aa: CASSGGTWSYNEQFF

abundance: -
d_gene: -
v_gene: TRBV5-1
j_gene: TRBJ1-1
CDR3nt: TGCGCCAGCAGCGTAAAACAGGGATACACTGAAGCTTTCTTT
CDR3aa: CASSVKQGYTEAFF

abundance: -
d_gene: -
v_gene: TRBV7-2
j_gene: TRBJ1-5
CDR3nt: TGTGCCAGCAGCTTAGACGCTGGGCCCAATCAGCCCCAGCATTTT
CDR3aa: CASSLDAGPNQPQHF

abundance: -
d_gene: TRBD1
v_gene: TRBV6-5
j_gene: TRBJ1-2
CDR3nt: TGTGCCAGCAGTTACCTAGACAGGGGTACCTATGGCTACACCTTC
CDR3aa: CASSYLDRGTYGYTF

abundance: -
d_gene: -
v_gene: TRBV5-4
j_gene: TRBJ1-1
CDR3nt: TGTGCCAGCAGGGGGGGACCCGGGAAGACTGAAGCTTTCTTT
CDR3aa: CASRGGPGKTEAFF

abundance: -
d_gene: -
v_gene: TRBV7-2
j_gene: TRBJ1-5
CDR3nt: TGTGCCAGCAGCTTCGCGGATCAGCCCCAGCATTTT
CDR3aa: CASSFADQPQHF

abundance: -
d_gene: -
v_gene: TRBV21-1
j_gene: TRBJ1-1
CDR3nt: TGTGCCAGCAGCAACCGGGACAACCAAGACCCTGAAGCTTTCTTT
CDR3aa: CASSNRDNQDPEAFF

abundance: -
d_gene: -
v_gene: TRBV5-6
j_gene: TRBJ1-1
CDR3nt: TGTGCCAGCAGCTTGCCCAGGGGCAGGGCCAACACTGAAGCTTTCTTT
CDR3aa: CASSLPRGRANTEAFF

abundance: -
d_gene: -
v_gene: TRBV6-5
j_gene: TRBJ1-1
CDR3nt: TGTGCCAGCAGCGGTACAGTGCATGGGAATGAAGCTTTCTTT
CDR3aa: CASSGTVHGNEAFF

abundance: -
d_gene: TRBD2
v_gene: TRBV18
j_gene: TRBJ2-2
CDR3nt: TGTGCCAGCTCACCACGGGCTAGCGGGAGGACCGGGGAGCTGTTTTTT
CDR3aa: CASSPRASGRTGELFF

abundance: -
d_gene: -
v_gene: TRBV19
j_gene: TRBJ2-3
CDR3nt: TGTGCCAGTAGCCCTCGGGCTAGCACAGATACGCAGTATTTT
CDR3aa: CASSPRASTDTQYF

abundance: -
d_gene: -
v_gene: TRBV28
j_gene: TRBJ1-4
CDR3nt: TGTGCCAGCAGACCCTTTGACAAAATCTGGGAAAAACTGTTTTTT
CDR3aa: CASRPFDKIWEKLFF

abundance: -
d_gene: TRBD1
v_gene: TRBV7-2
j_gene: TRBJ2-2
CDR3nt: TGTGCCAGCAGCGAGTATTGGACAGGTTCCGGCGGGGAGCTGTTTTTT
CDR3aa: CASSEYWTGSGGELFF

abundance: -
d_gene: TRBD1
v_gene: TRBV11-2
j_gene: TRBJ1-4
CDR3nt: TGTGCCAGCAGCTCATACAGGGGACAAGCTAATGAAAAACTGTTTTTT
CDR3aa: CASSSYRGQANEKLFF

abundance: -
d_gene: TRBD2
v_gene: TRBV7-7
j_gene: TRBJ2-1
CDR3nt: TGTGCTAGCAGCCAACTAGCGGCTAGAAACAATGAGCAGTTCTTC
CDR3aa: CASSQLAARNNEQFF

abundance: once
d_gene: TRBD1
v_gene: TRBV7-9
j_gene: TRBJ1-5
CDR3nt: TGTGCCAGCAGCTTAGGGGCGTCGACAGGGGGCAATCAGCCCCAGCATTTT
CDR3aa: CASSLGASTGGNQPQHF

abundance: -
d_gene: TRBD1
v_gene: TRBV6-5
j_gene: TRBJ2-3
CDR3nt: TGTGCCAGCACCTTTACAGGGGCCCACACAGATACGCAGTATTTT
CDR3aa: CASTFTGAHTDTQYF

abundance: -
d_gene: -
v_gene: TRBV5-6
j_gene: TRBJ2-2
CDR3nt: TGTGCCAGCAGCTTGGAACAGGTCACCGGGGAGCTGTTTTTT
CDR3aa: CASSLEQVTGELFF

abundance: -
d_gene: TRBD1
v_gene: TRBV10-2
j_gene: TRBJ2-7
CDR3nt: TGCGCCAGCAGTGGAGGGACAGGGATTCGTTCCGAGCAGCACTTC
CDR3aa: CASSGGTGIRSEQHF

abundance: once
d_gene: -
v_gene: TRBV2
j_gene: TRBJ1-2
CDR3nt: TGTGCCAGCAATTGGCGGGGAATAGACGACTATGGCTACACCTTC
CDR3aa: CASNWRGIDDYGYTF

abundance: -
d_gene: TRBD2
v_gene: TRBV5-1
j_gene: TRBJ2-5
CDR3nt: TGCGCCAGCAGCCCCGGGACTAGCGTCCAAGAGACCCAGTACTTC
CDR3aa: CASSPGTSVQETQYF

abundance: once
d_gene: -
v_gene: TRBV7-2
j_gene: TRBJ1-1
CDR3nt: TGTGCCAGCAGCTTATCTTTTGGTCACACTGAAGCTTTCTTT
CDR3aa: CASSLSFGHTEAFF

abundance: -
d_gene: -
v_gene: TRBV5-3
j_gene: TRBJ1-5
CDR3nt: TGTGCCAGAAGCGAAGGGACACGGAATCAGCCCCAGCATTTT
CDR3aa: CARSEGTRNQPQHF

abundance: -
d_gene: TRBD2
v_gene: TRBV5-4
j_gene: TRBJ2-5
CDR3nt: TGTGCCAGCAGCGTCGAGGGACTACGGCGGGAGACCCAGTACTTC
CDR3aa: CASSVEGLRRETQYF

abundance: -
d_gene: -
v_gene: TRBV27
j_gene: TRBJ2-5
CDR3nt: TGTGCCAGCAGTTTAACCCCCCGGCTGGAAGAGACCCAGTACTTC
CDR3aa: CASSLTPRLEETQYF

abundance: -
d_gene: -
v_gene: TRBV15
j_gene: TRBJ1-4
CDR3nt: TGTGCCACCAGCAGAGATTCGGTTGGTGCAACTAATGAAAAACTGTTTTTT
CDR3aa: CATSRDSVGATNEKLFF

abundance: -
d_gene: TRBD2
v_gene: TRBV19
j_gene: TRBJ2-2
CDR3nt: TGTGCCAGTAGTATAGATCAGGGACTAGCGCATGCCGGGGAGCTGTTTTTT
CDR3aa: CASSIDQGLAHAGELFF

abundance: -
d_gene: TRBD2
v_gene: TRBV11-3
j_gene: TRBJ2-1
CDR3nt: TGTGCCAGCAGCTTAGGACTAGCGGGAGGACAAAGCTCCTACAATGAGCAGTTCTTC
CDR3aa: CASSLGLAGGQSSYNEQFF

abundance: -
d_gene: -
v_gene: TRBV2
j_gene: TRBJ2-3
CDR3nt: TGTGCCAGCAGTAACTGGGACCACACAGATACGCAGTATTTT
CDR3aa: CASSNWDHTDTQYF

abundance: once
d_gene: -
v_gene: TRBV5-4
j_gene: TRBJ2-7
CDR3nt: TGTGCCAGCAGCACCCCCAAAGAACAGGGCACCGAGGGGCAGTACTTC
CDR3aa: CASSTPKEQGTEGQYF

abundance: -
d_gene: -
v_gene: TRBV28
j_gene: TRBJ2-3
CDR3nt: TGTGCCAGCAGTTCGCGGCTAGGAGGGTCAGGTACGCAGTATTTT
CDR3aa: CASSSRLGGSGTQYF

abundance: -
d_gene: -
v_gene: TRBV6-1
j_gene: TRBJ2-3
CDR3nt: TGTGCCAGCGAGCGAGTAGGGACAGATACGCAGTATTTT
CDR3aa: CASERVGTDTQYF

abundance: -
d_gene: -
v_gene: TRBV29-1
j_gene: TRBJ2-1
CDR3nt: TGCAGCGTTGACCGGCCGCGGTCAGGGAGCTCCTACAATGAGCAGTTCTTC
CDR3aa: CSVDRPRSGSSYNEQFF

abundance: once
d_gene: -
v_gene: TRBV5-4
j_gene: TRBJ2-3
CDR3nt: TGTGCCAGCAGCTCGGAGGGGGACTTCACAGATACGCAGTATTTT
CDR3aa: CASSSEGDFTDTQYF

abundance: -
d_gene: TRBD2
v_gene: TRBV5-6
j_gene: TRBJ2-7
CDR3nt: TGTGCCAGCAGCTTGGGTCCGGGGGGCTACGAGCAGTACTTC
CDR3aa: CASSLGPGGYEQYF

abundance: -
d_gene: -
v_gene: TRBV11-3
j_gene: TRBJ2-5
CDR3nt: TGTGCCAGCAGCCCGGACAGCCAAGAGACCCAGTACTTC
CDR3aa: CASSPDSQETQYF

abundance: -
d_gene: -
v_gene: TRBV10-3
j_gene: TRBJ1-2
CDR3nt: TGTGCCATCAGCCCGTCCAGGAGAGACTATGGCTACACCTTC
CDR3aa: CAISPSRRDYGYTF

abundance: -
d_gene: -
v_gene: TRBV5-6
j_gene: TRBJ2-5
CDR3nt: TGTGCCAGCAGCTTGTTTAAAGAGACCCAGTACTTC
CDR3aa: CASSLFKETQYF

abundance: -
d_gene: TRBD1
v_gene: TRBV7-9
j_gene: TRBJ1-1
CDR3nt: TGTGCCAGCAGGGACACAGGGGTGGGGACTGAAGCTTTCTTT
CDR3aa: CASRDTGVGTEAFF

abundance: -
d_gene: TRBD2
v_gene: TRBV18
j_gene: TRBJ2-7
CDR3nt: TGTGCCAGCTCATCGGCTAGCGGGACCGGCGGGGACGAGCAGTACTTC
CDR3aa: CASSSASGTGGDEQYF

abundance: once
d_gene: -
v_gene: TRBV10-2
j_gene: TRBJ1-5
CDR3nt: TGCGCCAGCAGTGTGACAGATAGCTATCAGCCCCAGCATTTT
CDR3aa: CASSVTDSYQPQHF

abundance: -
d_gene: TRBD1
v_gene: TRBV28
j_gene: TRBJ1-2
CDR3nt: TGTGCCAGCAGTCCGTCAGCTAGTACTGACAGGGGTAGCTATGGCTACACCTTC
CDR3aa: CASSPSASTDRGSYGYTF

abundance: -
d_gene: -
v_gene: TRBV6-5
j_gene: TRBJ1-1
CDR3nt: TGTGCCAGCAGTTACTTGGGATCAGCTTTCTTT
CDR3aa: CASSYLGSAFF

abundance: -
d_gene: TRBD1
v_gene: TRBV6-5
j_gene: TRBJ2-7
CDR3nt: TGTGCCAGCAAAGTAGGACAGGGGGCGTCCTACGAGCAGTACTTC
CDR3aa: CASKVGQGASYEQYF

abundance: -
d_gene: -
v_gene: TRBV2
j_gene: TRBJ2-5
CDR3nt: TGTGCCAGCCGAGAGGGGGTTGATGGGACCCAGTACTTC
CDR3aa: CASREGVDGTQYF

abundance: once
d_gene: -
v_gene: TRBV7-2
j_gene: TRBJ1-2
CDR3nt: TGTGCCAGCAGCTTAGGCCCAGGGGGCTACACCTTC
CDR3aa: CASSLGPGGYTF

abundance: -
d_gene: -
v_gene: TRBV29-1
j_gene: TRBJ2-3
CDR3nt: TGCAGCGTTGCCCCCACGAGCTCAGATACGCAGTATTTT
CDR3aa: CSVAPTSSDTQYF

abundance: -
d_gene: -
v_gene: TRBV19
j_gene: TRBJ2-2
CDR3nt: TGTGCCAGTAGTATAAGGGGAGCAGTCTCCGGGGAGCTGTTTTTT
CDR3aa: CASSIRGAVSGELFF

abundance: -
d_gene: -
v_gene: TRBV19
j_gene: TRBJ2-3
CDR3nt: TGTGCCAGTAGGGGCACAGATACGCAGTATTTT
CDR3aa: CASRGTDTQYF

abundance: few
d_gene: TRBD1
v_gene: TRBV7-9
j_gene: TRBJ1-3
CDR3nt: TGTGCCAGCAGCTTAGCTACCCCGACAGGGCGCGGAAACACCATATATTTT
CDR3aa: CASSLATPTGRGNTIYF